This TCR beta chain comes out of a study of blood T cell repertoires in COVID-19. Study summary: From the United States, Italy and Spain came samples of acute and convalescent COVID-19. Sample material is recorded as cDNA or gDNA derived from T cells, B-cell-depleted T cells, or PBMCs.

This CDR3 is 15 amino acids long. The germline V and J ends were trimmed by 2 bases and 5 bases, with 13 bases remaining between them. Germline assignment: CDR1 ENHRY and CDR2 SYGVKD. Original data processing: Scientists estimated how many nucleated cells there were by amplifying reference gene primers. Sequenced by immunoSEQ multiplex PCR; TCRdb stores in-frame clones only, minus some. The D gene and trimming were derived from the DNA, and the V and J assignments and clone size from that table. The sample lists tens of thousands of clones; around 83% were seen once. Sample: peripheral blood. The chain joins TRBV10-3 to TRBJ1-5, with D possibly being TRBD1 (6 bases). The source of this sequence is a human donor in a cohort sampled during active COVID-19. The CDR3 coding sequence is TGTGCCATCAGTGAGCATCTACAGGGCGATCAGCCCCAGCATTTT. It specifies CAISEHLQGDQPQHF.